Described below is a single T cell receptor beta chain sequence and its context. This sample includes further DNA sequences coding for the same CDR3. The sample originates from a study of shared clonotypes between healthy human individuals. It was about 210 ng DNA, 33,000 or so T cell genomes, that sorted-subset replicate PCRs used. TCRdb keeps only in-frame clones here, not all; method: immunoSEQ multiplex PCR. The sample carries around 2.5 million clones, under 95% recorded once. Germline CDR1 reads DFQATT; CDR2 reads SNEGSKA (reference sequence). The CDR3 is made up of 11 amino acids. V was cut by 6 bases and J by 3 bases, with 7 bases left in between.

The sequencing sample was made of naive CD4+ T cells from PBMCs. Subset reported: CD45RA+ positively selected. The gene calls are TRBV20-1 and TRBJ2-3; no definite D call. The sequence came from a man between 18 and 29 years old in good health. Some clones in this sample may be carry-over from other donors' samples. The CDR3 DNA sequence: TGCAGTGCCCGCCCTACAGATACGCAGTATTTT. Protein sequence: CSARPTDTQYF.